The T cell receptor beta chain under discussion was sequenced for a study of control samples from healthy donors and cancer patients. The repertoire was sequenced with immunoSEQ multiplex PCR; TCRdb's copy has only in-frame clones and lacks some. Of 180,000 or so clones in the sample, just over 90% were seen once. This CDR3 region has 15 residues. Trimming removed 4 bases from V and 0 bases from J, with 7 bases in between. Per germline, CDR1 LNHNV and CDR2 YYDKDF (reference sequence). The rearrangement links TRBV15 to TRBJ1-6; D call uncertain. The sequence was obtained from a woman aged 60-70 years in good health. Sequenced material: blood. CDR3: CATSTAGSYNSPLHF. The CDR3 region has the DNA TGTGCCACCAGCACAGCGGGCTCCTATAATTCACCCCTCCACTTT.